This TCR beta chain was sequenced in a study of T cell responses to AZD1222 COVID-19 vaccine. Overall study results and limits: Sampled repertoires all dated from after the peak T cell response. Baseline serostatus was positive in only a handful of AZD1222 recipients. The donor cohort was predominantly white British with a female majority, and clonal diversity may have been underestimated. Increased Spike-specific TCR breadth and depth were observed after two AZD1222 doses.

Some clones are missing from TCRdb's copy, which holds only in-frame ones; the method was immunoSEQ multiplex PCR. The repertoire includes roughly 120,000 clones, less than 90% of them detected once, and approximately 10% sits in the top ten. Of note for this clone: Its antigen remains unidentified.

This CDR3 is 16 amino acids long. Germline V gene lookup returns CDR1 LNHNV and CDR2 YYDKDF (reference sequence). The J segment lost 0 bases and the V segment lost 5 bases, leaving 9 bases of the junction unmatched. This sequence originates from an adult in good health. Source: peripheral blood, taken on day 0 of AZD1222 vaccination. The V call is TRBV15, the J call TRBJ1-1, with 7 positions matching TRBD1. The CDR3 region has the DNA TGTGCCACCAGCGAGAACAGGGGAGGCATGAACACTGAAGCTTTCTTT. It is translated as CATSENRGGMNTEAFF. Drawing the rest from reference TRBV15 and TRBJ1-1, the complete variable domain is DAMVIQNPRYQVTQFGKPVTLSCSQTLNHNVMYWYQQKSSQAPKLLFHYYDKDFNNEADTPDNFQSRRPNTSFCFLDIRSPGLGDTAMYLCATSENRGGMNTEAFFGQGTRLTVV.